This TCR beta chain is from a study of human versus mouse CDR3 diversity and MHC coevolution. Overall study: immunoSEQ was reported to reach one in 200,000 T cells sensitivity.

The study, taken as a whole, reports: In humans, T-cell selection involved about 6 MHC II alleles.

Method: immunoSEQ multiplex PCR; TCRdb's copy keeps in-frame clones and lacks some. The repertoire holds around 77,000 clones, about nine tenths seen once, with roughly 0.16% in the top ten. Concerning this clone: Its specificity is unknown.

Germline V gene lookup returns CDR1 MNHNS and CDR2 SASEGT. J was trimmed by 2 bases and V by 7 bases; bases with no gene match: 7. The CDR3 is 14 amino acids. V is TRBV6-1 and J is TRBJ1-2; 7 nucleotides agree with TRBD1. The source material was naive CD4+ T cells from blood. Subset reported: CD45RO-negative CD62L-positive naive CD4 T cells. The receptor was isolated from a person aged 25 to 75 in good health. CDR3 sequence (DNA): TGTGCCAGCACCGCAACGACAGGGAACTATGGCTACACCTTC. Protein: CASTATTGNYGYTF.